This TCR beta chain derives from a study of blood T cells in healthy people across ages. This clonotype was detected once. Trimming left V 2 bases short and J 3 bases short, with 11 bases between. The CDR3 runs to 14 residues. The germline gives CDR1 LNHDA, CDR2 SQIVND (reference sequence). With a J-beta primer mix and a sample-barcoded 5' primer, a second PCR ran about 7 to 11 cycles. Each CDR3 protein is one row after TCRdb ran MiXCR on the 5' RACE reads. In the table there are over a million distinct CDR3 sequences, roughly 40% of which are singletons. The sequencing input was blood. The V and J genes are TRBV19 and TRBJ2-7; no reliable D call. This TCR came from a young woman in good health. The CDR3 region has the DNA TGTGCCAGTAGTATACGACACGGAGACTACGAGCAGTACTTC. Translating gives CASSIRHGDYEQYF. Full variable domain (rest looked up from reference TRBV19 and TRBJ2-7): DGGITQSPKYLFRKEGQNVTLSCEQNLNHDAMYWYRQDPGQGLRLIYYSQIVNDFQKGDIAEGYSVSREKKESFPLTVTSAQKNPTAFYLCASSIRHGDYEQYFGPGTRLTVT.